The 7 T cell receptor beta chains in this list originate from one sample, sequenced in a study of T-cell reconstitution after alpha-beta-depleted transplantation in children. Unique molecular identifiers were incorporated when the TCRbeta library was constructed. MiXCR, applied by TCRdb to the PCR reads, yields one record per CDR3 protein. The table has about 200,000 distinct CDR3 sequences, approximately 6.9% seen once. This sample comprised PBMCs, obtained before TCRalphabeta/CD19-depleted stem cell transplant. Receptors originate from a boy aged 2 to 9 with acute lymphoblastic leukemia, due to receive a stem cell transplant.

Ten or more counts support this clonotype. V is TRBV28 and J is TRBJ2-7; D is unresolved. Per the germline V gene, CDR1 is MDHEN and CDR2 is SYDVKM. Trimming pared 6 bases from V and 0 bases from J, leaving 6 bases between. The CDR3 runs 12 residues. CDR3 DNA: TGTGCCAGCAGCGACTTCTCCTACGAGCAGTACTTC. Translated: CASSDFSYEQYF.

This clonotype was observed at least ten times. This sequence joins TRBV20-1 and TRBJ2-3; D is uncertain. Germline V lookup: CDR1 DFQATT, CDR2 SNEGSKA (reference sequence). There are 14 residues in the CDR3. Trimming took off 6 bases at V and 2 bases at J, with 15 bases between the two ends. The CDR3: CSAPPVLTTDTQYF. The CDR3, as DNA: TGCAGTGCCCCTCCGGTCTTAACCACAGATACGCAGTATTTT.

This clonotype was seen more than once but under ten times. The chain recombines TRBV28 with TRBJ2-5; 7 bases fit TRBD1. The V gene end was trimmed by 5 bases and the J gene end by 5 bases; junction bases not matched to a gene: 8. Germline CDR1 and CDR2: MDHEN and SYDVKM. The length of the CDR3 is 14 residues. CDR3 DNA sequence: TGTGCCAGCAGTCGACCGACAGGGTGGGAGACCCAGTACTTC. Translation: CASSRPTGWETQYF. Based on the CDR3 plus reference TRBV28 and TRBJ2-5, the full variable domain is DVKVTQSSRYLVKRTGEKVFLECVQDMDHENMFWYRQDPGLGLRLIYFSYDVKMKEKGDIPEGYSVSREKKERFSLILESASTNQTSMYLCASSRPTGWETQYFGPGTRLLVL.

In this sample, this clonotype turned up many times. V is TRBV7-2 and J is TRBJ2-1; D is perhaps TRBD1 or TRBD2 (5 bases each). V was pared by 6 bases and J by 9 bases, with 9 bases between. The CDR3 length is 11 residues. The germline gives CDR1 SGHTA, CDR2 FQGNSA. The CDR3 region has the DNA TGTGCCAGCAGTCGAGGGGTTGAGCAGTTCTTC. It codes for CASSRGVEQFF.

This clonotype was observed a few times. V gene TRBV11-2 combines with J gene TRBJ2-1, with D possibly matching TRBD2 (5 bases). V dropped 5 bases and J dropped 6 bases, with 17 bases sitting between them. CDR3 length equals 15 residues. From germline, CDR1 is SGHAT and CDR2 FQNNGV. DNA for the CDR3: TGTGCCAGCAGCCGTCTAGCCTTATTCGCCAATGAGCAGTTCTTC. As protein: CASSRLALFANEQFF.

This clonotype was observed at least ten times. This chain links TRBV6-5 with TRBJ2-3; D possibly uses TRBD1 or TRBD2 (6 bases each). This CDR3 is 13 amino acids long. Per germline, CDR1 MNHEY and CDR2 SVGAGI. V was cut by 9 bases and J by 2 bases, with 12 bases left in between. The CDR3 region has the DNA TGTGCCAGTCAACGGGGGCACACAGATACGCAGTATTTT. Translated, it gives CASQRGHTDTQYF.

This clonotype was recorded a few times. The V and J genes are TRBV6-2 or TRBV6-3 and TRBJ1-1, with 7 bases identical to TRBD1. This CDR3 has 13 residues. Germline values: CDR1 MNHEY, CDR2 SVGEGT. V was clipped by 8 bases and J by 5 bases; unmatched bases: 8. The CDR3 coding sequence is TGTGCCAGCCAAGACAGGGAGCTTACTGAAGCTTTCTTT. Translated, it gives CASQDRELTEAFF.